This T cell receptor (beta chain) derives from a study of neurological immune-mediated disorders. TCRdb independently ran MiXCR on the 5' RACE reads; one entry per CDR3 protein. The sample includes some 89,000 distinct CDR3 sequences, roughly 4.3% seen only once; the top ten take approximately 5.8%. V gave up 6 bases and J gave up 8 bases; unmatched junction bases: 15. The CDR3 spans 16 residues. CDR1 is SGHRS, CDR2 YFSETQ, per germline. Whole-study findings and limits: Whereas HTLV-1-associated myelopathy showed the most TCR clonal expansion, multiple sclerosis showed the least, with levels below those of healthy controls. When repertoires were grouped phylogenetically, those of 18 of 34 multiple sclerosis patients fell into one related-CDR3 cluster, a possible signature.

The time point is: longitudinal time-point 3. This clonotype was seen many times. Its antigen is still unknown. This chain joins TRBV5-1 and TRBJ2-1, with 9 bases matching TRBD2. This TCR derives from a woman in her sixties with multiple sclerosis. The sequencing input was PBMCs. The CDR3 loop reads CASTPVERGVYYEQFF. For the CDR3, the DNA is TGCGCCAGCACCCCCGTGGAGCGGGGGGTTTATTATGAGCAGTTCTTC.